This TCR beta chain was found in a study of early stage breast cancer tumors (dated by TCRdb to 2016 to 2017). General notes on the study: Of the 15 or so invasive breast tumors, around twelve were found to be estrogen receptor-positive, progesterone receptor-positive and HER2-negative. Of the approximately twelve ER+/PR+/HER2- tumors, eight were classified as invasive ductal carcinomas and four as invasive lobular carcinomas. The average read coverage per sample was around 9.1-fold. A total of 2,651,842 templates, representing almost 1,100,000 unique clonotypes, were detected across all samples. What the study reported, not specific to this receptor: Repertoires from blood and normal breast were more alike than repertoires from blood and tumor, and in about 90% of the 16 patients, comparing each tissue with blood separated tumor from normal. Chain pairing and functional markers such as CD4, CD8 and FOXP3 were not captured by bulk genomic DNA sequencing of unsorted cells. Enriched TCRB sequences shared across patients were found to be mostly commonly generated sequences that were unlikely to play an important role in the tumor microenvironment. Because the cohort was small, a breakdown by tumor subtype could not be done. Tumors showed roughly 2.7-fold higher T cell density and higher clonality than adjacent normal breast tissue.

This clone appeared once. No antigen is known for it. No base quality values were provided; no much bigger clone lies one nucleotide off. Every sample was amplified as two independent genomic DNA replicates, using 0.5 ug for blood and about 1.4 ug for tumor or normal breast. TCRB sequencing of genomic DNA was carried out with the ImmunoSeq Intro kit according to the manufacturer's instructions. For absolute quantification, the roughly 30-cycle multiplex PCR included proprietary primers along with spike-in control sequences. Single-end 150-bp reads were used to sequence an 87-bp fragment covering the CDR3 and the flanking V and J genes. Seven samples, with two replicates for each sample, were multiplexed per lane of an Illumina MiSeq using version 3.0 chemistry. The original pipeline was this. Raw data were processed with the vendor's proprietary pipeline, and both replicates were merged into a single result per sample. Productive rearrangements sharing the V-gene family, CDR3 amino acid sequence and J-gene segment were defined as clonotypes. Clonality was computed as 1 minus the normalized Shannon entropy (Pielou evenness) of TCRB abundances. To estimate T cell density, the total number of templates was divided by the number of input cells, which was inferred from the amount of DNA input. Recon with default parameters was used to estimate total repertoire diversity and clonality. A clonotype counted as tumor-enriched if its abundance in tumor exceeded 0.1% and was at least 32-fold higher than its abundance in normal breast. In TCRdb, the immuneACCESS table is reduced to in-frame sequences with V and J assigned. These tables do not hold every clone; where another copy was compared, an unresolved V gene accounts for under half, and the others remain unexplained. V and J calls and clone size are given by that table; D and trimming were obtained from the DNA. Across this sample there are nearly 25,000 clones, with roughly 67% seen only once. Of the sample, less than 10% is held by the ten largest clones.

The germline V gene (reference sequence) sets CDR1 to LNHNV and CDR2 to YYDKDF. The CDR3 covers 17 residues, taking in both the cysteine and the phenylalanine. Left in the record is the CDR3 DNA by itself, 51 bases read in frame from the first base. The V end gives up 3 bases and the J end 5 bases, leaving 7 bases in the junction not matched to a gene. Dicing about 19-55 mg of tumor tissue typically produced more than 2.5 ug of DNA. The study profiled bulk TCR beta-chain repertoires in matched peripheral blood, tumor and adjacent normal breast tissue taken from approximately 15 patients with early-stage breast cancer. Following resection, visually identified tumor tissue was excised and transferred into prechilled RNAlater. Using a TissueLyser II, about 18-55 mg of tumor tissue was diced and homogenized in RLTplus buffer with beta-mercaptoethanol and antifoaming agent. The Qiagen AllPrep DNA/RNA Mini kit was used to extract genomic DNA.

The sample consisted of breast tumor tissue. This clonotype originated in a person in their sixties with breast cancer. The chain joins TRBV15 to TRBJ2-3; 14 of the junction bases match TRBD2. The nucleotide sequence reads TGTGCCACCAGCAGCCCCCTGACTAGCGGGAGGGTAGATACGCAGTATTTT. Its coded protein is CATSSPLTSGRVDTQYF.